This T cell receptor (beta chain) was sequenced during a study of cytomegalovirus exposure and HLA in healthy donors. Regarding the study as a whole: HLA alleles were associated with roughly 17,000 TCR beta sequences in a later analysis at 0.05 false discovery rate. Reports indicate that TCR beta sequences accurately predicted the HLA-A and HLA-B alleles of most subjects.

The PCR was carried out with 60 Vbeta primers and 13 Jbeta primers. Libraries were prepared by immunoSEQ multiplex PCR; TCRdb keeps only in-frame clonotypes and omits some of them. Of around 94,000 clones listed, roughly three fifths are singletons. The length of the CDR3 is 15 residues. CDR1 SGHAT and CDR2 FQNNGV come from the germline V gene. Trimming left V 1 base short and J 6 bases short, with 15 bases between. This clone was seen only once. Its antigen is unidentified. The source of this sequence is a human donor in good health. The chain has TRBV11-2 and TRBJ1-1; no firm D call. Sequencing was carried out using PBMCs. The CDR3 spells CASSLAFRGPSEAFF. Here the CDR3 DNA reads TGTGCCAGCAGCTTAGCTTTTCGCGGGCCCTCTGAAGCTTTCTTT.